This T cell receptor beta chain derives from a study of T cell responses to AZD1222 COVID-19 vaccine. Study-wide points: Most donors were white British, females outnumbered males, and clonal diversity was possibly underestimated. None of the repertoires were sampled until the peak T cell response had passed. Seropositivity was recorded at baseline in only 6 or 7 AZD1222 recipients.

V was cut by 2 bases and J by 5 bases, with 12 bases left in between. Germline CDR1 is LNHNV and CDR2 is YYDKDF (reference sequence). The CDR3 has 14 residues. Whether given at about 4 or about 12 weeks, second doses were pooled. This clone was detected only once. The antigen remains unidentified. TCRdb's table, derived via immunoSEQ multiplex PCR, lists solely in-frame clones and lacks some. The sample records roughly 80,000 clones, around nine tenths being singletons. This TCR came from an adult who received the AZD1222 COVID-19 vaccine. The chain couples TRBV15 to TRBJ2-5; D is possibly TRBD1 (6 bases). The sample here was peripheral blood, taken 28 days after the second AZD1222 dose. The CDR3 here is CATSRNTGFETQYF. In DNA form, the CDR3 reads TGTGCCACCAGCAGAAACACAGGGTTCGAGACCCAGTACTTC. The complete variable domain, with remaining parts taken from reference TRBV15 and TRBJ2-5, reads DAMVIQNPRYQVTQFGKPVTLSCSQTLNHNVMYWYQQKSSQAPKLLFHYYDKDFNNEADTPDNFQSRRPNTSFCFLDIRSPGLGDTAMYLCATSRNTGFETQYFGPGTRLLVL.